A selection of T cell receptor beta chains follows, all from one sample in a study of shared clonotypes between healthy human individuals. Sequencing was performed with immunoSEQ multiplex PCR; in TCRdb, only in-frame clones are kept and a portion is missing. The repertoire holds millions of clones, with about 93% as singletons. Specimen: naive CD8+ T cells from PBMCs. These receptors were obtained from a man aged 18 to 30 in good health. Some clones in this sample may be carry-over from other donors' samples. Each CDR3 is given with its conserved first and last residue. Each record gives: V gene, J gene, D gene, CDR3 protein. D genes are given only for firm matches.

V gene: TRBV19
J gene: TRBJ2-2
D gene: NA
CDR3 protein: CASSIDPRTGELFF

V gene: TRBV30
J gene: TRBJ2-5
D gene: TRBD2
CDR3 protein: CALLAGEGTQYF

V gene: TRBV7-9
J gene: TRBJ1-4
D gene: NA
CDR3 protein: CASSLPIEKLFF

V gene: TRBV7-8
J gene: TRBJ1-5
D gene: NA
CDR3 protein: CASSSTGNQPQHF

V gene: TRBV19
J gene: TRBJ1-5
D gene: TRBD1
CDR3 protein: CASTRGGSGGEPQHF

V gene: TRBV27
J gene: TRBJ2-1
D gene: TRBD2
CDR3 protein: CASSWTSRGNEQFF

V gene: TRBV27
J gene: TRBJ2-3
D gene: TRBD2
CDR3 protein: CASSFWLAGAPDTQYF

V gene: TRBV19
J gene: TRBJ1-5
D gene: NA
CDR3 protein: CASSIPSWRGNQPQHF

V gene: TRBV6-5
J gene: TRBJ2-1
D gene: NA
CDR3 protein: CASSYSRRDEQFF

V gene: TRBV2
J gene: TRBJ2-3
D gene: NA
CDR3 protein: CASSGGGTDTQYF

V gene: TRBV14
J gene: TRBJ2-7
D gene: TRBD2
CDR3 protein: CASSQGLAGGESSYEQYF

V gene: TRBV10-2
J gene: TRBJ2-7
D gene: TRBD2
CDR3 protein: CASRGLAGASYEQYF

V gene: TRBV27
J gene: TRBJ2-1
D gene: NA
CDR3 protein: CASSFPGSNEQFF

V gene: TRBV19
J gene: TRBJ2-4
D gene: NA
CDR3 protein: CASSQSYKNIQYF

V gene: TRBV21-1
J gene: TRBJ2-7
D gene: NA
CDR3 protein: CASSGGGYEQYF

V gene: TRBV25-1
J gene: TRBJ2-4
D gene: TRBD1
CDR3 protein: CASRQGNIQYF

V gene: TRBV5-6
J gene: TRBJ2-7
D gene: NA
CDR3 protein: CASSGYREPYEQYF

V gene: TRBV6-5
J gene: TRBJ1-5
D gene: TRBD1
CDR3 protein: CASSPQTGDPQHF

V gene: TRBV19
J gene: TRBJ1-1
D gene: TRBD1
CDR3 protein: CAVNYGTANTEAFF

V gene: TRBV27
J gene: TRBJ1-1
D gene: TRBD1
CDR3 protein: CASSPFGGQGGKLTEAFF

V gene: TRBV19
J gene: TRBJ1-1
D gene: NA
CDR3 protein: CASSNRGGRFTEAFF

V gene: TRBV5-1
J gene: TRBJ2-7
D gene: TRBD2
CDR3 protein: CASSLERESDEQYF

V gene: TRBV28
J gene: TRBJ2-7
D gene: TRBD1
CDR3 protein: CASTPPGQGAEQYF

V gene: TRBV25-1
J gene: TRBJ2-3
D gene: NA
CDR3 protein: CASSESSASTDTQYF